This T cell receptor beta chain was obtained from a study of T cells in Graves' hyperthyroidism and ophthalmopathy. Overall study results and limits: Blood held most thyroid clonotypes expanded above 0.001 frequency.

The V gene lost 5 bases and the J gene lost 2 bases, with 18 bases spanning the gap. The CDR3 is 17 residues long. CDR1 and CDR2 (germline): SGHTA, FQGNSA. Amplification of TCR beta CDR3 regions was performed using RNA transcripts as template. In the first-round RT-PCR of the TCR CDR3, the HTBI primer set was used. TCRdb called the multiplex PCR reads again in MiXCR, with one record for every CDR3 protein. The sample holds 200,000 to 250,000 distinct CDR3 sequences, around 26% seen once. This clonotype was recorded at least ten times. Its antigen remains unidentified. The sequenced material came from blood. The receptor comes from a woman aged 40 to 50 with Graves' ophthalmopathy. V usage is TRBV7-2 and J usage is TRBJ2-2; D may be TRBD1 (5 bases). The CDR3 region has the DNA TGTGCCAGCAGCGCAAGAAGGGGCGCCCCAAACACCGGGGAGCTGTTTTTT. Its protein product is CASSARRGAPNTGELFF. Together with reference TRBV7-2 and TRBJ2-2, the CDR3 gives the full variable domain: GAGVSQSPSNKVTEKGKDVELRCDPISGHTALYWYRQSLGQGLEFLIYFQGNSAPDKSGLPSDRFSAERTGGSVSTLTIQRTQQEDSAVYLCASSARRGAPNTGELFFGEGSRLTVL.